These 19 T cell receptor beta chains share one sample of origin, sequenced in a study of Ad26.COV2.S vaccination and SARS-CoV-2 variants (dated by TCRdb to about 2021). The treatment or condition tag for this specimen amounts to: around 19 received Ad26.COV2.S at low or high dose, single or two shots; roughly 5 received placebo; per-sample allocation not given. Repertoires of vaccine and placebo recipients were sequenced from samples taken on day 63 after the first injection. The library was produced with the immunoSEQ multiplex PCR assay. Drawn from immuneACCESS, this table holds only the in-frame rearrangements with V and J called that TCRdb kept. Clones are partly lost; checked studies trace under half to an unresolved V gene and leave the rest unexplained. For this sample the table gives some 420,000 clones, of which roughly 90% were detected only once. Less than 4% of the sample is held by the ten biggest clonotypes.

This specimen was peripheral blood, taken in a trial of Ad26.COV2.S vaccine versus placebo. Receptors originate from a person aged 18-60 years who received the Ad26.COV2.S COVID-19 vaccine or a placebo.

CDR3 DNA sequence: TGTGCCAGCAGTTTAGTAGCGGGGGGGCCCGGAGATACGCAGTATTTT. It codes for CASSLVAGGPGDTQYF. The chain carries TRBV27 and TRBJ2-3, with 11 positions matching TRBD2. There are 16 residues in the CDR3. The trim removed 2 bases at V and 5 bases at J, leaving 6 bases unmatched. Germline V gives CDR1 MNHEY, CDR2 SMNVEV (reference sequence).

The rearrangement uses TRBV7-9 and TRBJ1-2; TRBD1 might be the D (6 bases). The CDR3 covers 15 residues. Germline V gene data show CDR1 as SEHNR and CDR2 as FQNEAQ (reference sequence). Trimming cost V 5 bases and J 2 bases, with 15 bases left between them. The CDR3 protein is CASSPFRTVNYGYTF. The CDR3 nucleotides are TGTGCCAGCAGCCCCTTCAGGACAGTAAACTATGGCTACACCTTC.

V usage is TRBV3-1 (or the pseudogene TRBV3-2) and J usage is TRBJ1-4; 7 bases fit TRBD1. This CDR3 is built from 17 residues. Germline-derived CDR1 and CDR2 are LGHDT and YNNKEL (reference sequence). The V and J ends lost 1 base and 8 bases, in that order; junction bases with no gene match: 13. The CDR3 bases are TGTGCCAGCAGCCAAGTGAACAGGGGCCGTTCAAGGGAAAAACTGTTTTTT. It yields the protein CASSQVNRGRSREKLFF.

The gene calls are TRBV2 and TRBJ1-5, with a possible D match to TRBD1 (5 bases). Germline CDR1 reads SNHLY; CDR2 reads FYNNEI. With 3 bases removed from V and 2 bases from J, the gap between germline ends came to 11 bases. The CDR3 contains 15 residues. CDR3 sequence (DNA): TGTGCCAGCAGTGAGGCGTCAGGGCGCAATCAGCCCCAGCATTTT. It yields the protein CASSEASGRNQPQHF.

This chain connects TRBV4-1 to TRBJ1-1; tentative D call: TRBD1 (5 bases). Germline CDR1 MGHRA, CDR2 YSYEKL. The CDR3 runs 13 residues. The V gene lost 3 bases and the J gene lost 4 bases, with 9 bases spanning the gap. The CDR3 is CASSQGEGTEAFF. The CDR3 DNA reads as TGCGCCAGCAGCCAGGGGGAAGGCACTGAAGCTTTCTTT.

The chain combines TRBV13 with TRBJ1-4, with 8 bases matching TRBD1. V shed 5 bases and J 0 bases; nucleotides not matched to a gene: 2. The CDR3 covers 15 residues. Looked up from germline, CDR1 is PRHDT and CDR2 is FYEKMQ (reference sequence). CDR3 sequence (DNA): TGTGCCAGCAGCCCGGGACAGGCAACTAATGAAAAACTGTTTTTT. Its translation is CASSPGQATNEKLFF.

The chain carries TRBV6-4 and TRBJ2-1, with 7 bases aligning to TRBD1. CDR1 and CDR2 from the germline V gene are MRHNA and SNTAGT. The junction had 7 bases not matched to a gene; V was cut back by 2 bases and J by 9 bases. The CDR3 has 14 residues. The chain's CDR3 is CASSDEGGIGEQFF. The DNA for the CDR3 is TGTGCCAGCAGTGACGAAGGGGGCATCGGTGAGCAGTTCTTC.

In the case of this clone: The same CDR3 is also encoded by other DNA sequences in this sample. The chain joins TRBV28 to TRBJ1-5, with a weak D call TRBD1 (5 bases). Germline V gives CDR1 MDHEN, CDR2 SYDVKM. Trimming left V 3 bases short and J 3 bases short, with 6 bases between. CDR3 size: 13 residues. The CDR3 is CASSLGPNQPQHF. CDR3 nucleotide sequence: TGTGCCAGCAGTTTGGGGCCCAATCAGCCCCAGCATTTT.

This sequence joins TRBV18 and TRBJ2-5; D unclear. This CDR3 spans 14 amino acids. CDR1 and CDR2 from the germline V gene are KGHSH and LQKENI. Deletions cut 3 bases from V and 1 base from J, with 9 bases between. In DNA form, the CDR3 reads TGTGCCAGCTCACCGGTGAAGGGCCAAGAGACCCAGTACTTC. Translating it yields CASSPVKGQETQYF.

The chain uses TRBV11-2 and TRBJ2-1; maybe TRBD1 (5 bases). Per germline, CDR1 SGHAT and CDR2 FQNNGV. This CDR3 region has 15 residues. With 2 bases removed from V and 7 bases from J, the gap between germline ends came to 15 bases. This CDR3 reads CASSLLVQALNEQFF. The DNA for the CDR3 is TGTGCCAGCAGCTTATTAGTACAGGCCTTGAATGAGCAGTTCTTC.

The chain links TRBV3-1 (or the pseudogene TRBV3-2) to TRBJ1-4, with unresolved D. The V end lost 4 bases, the J end lost 4 bases, and 10 bases lay between the germline ends. The germline V gene has CDR1 LGHDT and CDR2 YNNKEL (reference sequence). This CDR3 has 14 amino acids. The CDR3 nucleotides are TGTGCCAGCAGCCTTAATAGCATTAATGAAAAACTGTTTTTT. This translates into CASSLNSINEKLFF.

This clone appeared once. The chain has TRBV6-5 and TRBJ1-5; TRBD1 agrees at 7 bases. This CDR3 has 15 amino acids. The V segment lost 6 bases and the J segment 0 bases; nucleotides outside the gene matches: 5. Germline CDR1 and CDR2: MNHEY and SVGAGI. CDR3 nucleotides: TGTGCCAGCAGACTAACAGGGGATAGCAATCAGCCCCAGCATTTT. Residues: CASRLTGDSNQPQHF.

On this clone itself: The sample carries other DNA sequences with the same CDR3. This chain uses TRBV9 with TRBJ1-3; D gene uncertain. The CDR3 is 14 residues long. With 2 bases removed from V and 0 bases from J, the gap between germline ends came to 6 bases. Looked up from germline, CDR1 is SGDLS and CDR2 is YYNGEE. CDR3 nucleotide sequence: TGTGCCAGCAGCGTCGGGAGCTCTGGAAACACCATATATTTT. As protein: CASSVGSSGNTIYF.

The chain has TRBV7-9 and TRBJ2-5, with D maybe TRBD1 (6 bases). This CDR3 region has 15 residues. Germline V gene data show CDR1 as SEHNR and CDR2 as FQNEAQ (reference sequence). Deletions cut 1 base from V and 3 bases from J, with 12 bases between. The CDR3 region is CASSLVGRGEETQYF. Written as DNA, the CDR3 is TGTGCCAGCAGCTTAGTCGGCAGGGGAGAAGAGACCCAGTACTTC.

The chain recombines TRBV11-2 with TRBJ1-5, with D perhaps matching TRBD1 (5 bases). V dropped 3 bases and J dropped 1 base, with 10 bases sitting between them. CDR3 length: 15 amino acids. Looked up from germline, CDR1 is SGHAT and CDR2 is FQNNGV. The CDR3 reads CASSLGLLSNQPQHF. CDR3 coding DNA: TGTGCCAGCAGCTTGGGACTGCTGAGCAATCAGCCCCAGCATTTT.

The rearrangement links TRBV14 to TRBJ2-7; D is unresolved. Germline V lookup: CDR1 SGHDN, CDR2 FVKESK. The CDR3 is 12 residues long. V lost 3 bases to trimming and J lost 2 bases, with 5 bases between them. CDR3 region: CASSHRTYEQYF. CDR3 in DNA: TGTGCCAGCAGCCATCGTACCTACGAGCAGTACTTC.

The chain is built from TRBV7-2 and TRBJ1-5; D is undetermined. The CDR3 runs 13 residues. Per germline, CDR1 SGHTA and CDR2 FQGNSA. V was pared by 1 base and J by 5 bases, with 6 bases between. The CDR3 spells CASSLGEDQPQHF. CDR3 sequence (DNA): TGTGCCAGCAGCTTAGGGGAAGATCAGCCCCAGCATTTT.

The V and J genes are TRBV25-1 and TRBJ2-7; 10 bases are shared with TRBD1. CDR1 and CDR2 from the germline V gene are MGHDK and SYGVNS. The V and J ends lost 5 bases and 6 bases, in that order; junction bases with no gene match: 4. There are 13 residues in the CDR3. The CDR3 DNA sequence: TGTGCCAGCAGTAACGGACAGGGGGGCGAGCAGTACTTC. Its protein product is CASSNGQGGEQYF.

This clone was recorded a few times. The CDR3 DNA reads as TGTGCCAGCAGCTCGCGGGACAGGGGTGGAAAACTGTTTTTT. Its translation: CASSSRDRGGKLFF. This chain connects TRBV7-8 to TRBJ1-4, with 10 bases aligning to TRBD1. V shed 4 bases and J 10 bases; nucleotides not matched to a gene: 6. The V gene's germline CDR1 is SGHVS and CDR2 FQNEAQ. The CDR3 is made up of 14 amino acids.